Listed below are T cell receptor beta chains from one sample, sequenced in a study of human T cells and chemical hapten exposure. TCRdb re-called the RACE reads through MiXCR, storing one row per CDR3 protein. The top ten clones hold under 2.5% of a sample with about 190,000 distinct CDR3 sequences, under 25% of them seen once. The specimen comprised whole blood, sampled in connection with sensitization to the hapten diphenylcyclopropenone (DPC). The receptor set was obtained from a woman between 35 and 50 years old with alopecia areata. Some clones in this sample may be carry-over from other donors' samples. The CDR3 runs from the conserved cysteine through the conserved F or W. The D gene is left open where the match is weak. Where a row states a size, it is once, few, many or the class of an expanded clone; other rows omit it.

abundance,d_gene,j_gene,v_gene,CDR3aa,CDR3nt
-,-,TRBJ2-3,TRBV4-3,CASSQDYGTSTDTQYF,TGCGCCAGCAGCCAAGATTACGGGACATCCACAGATACGCAGTATTTT
-,-,TRBJ1-5,TRBV10-3,CAISESTGNQPQHF,TGTGCCATCAGTGAGTCTACGGGCAATCAGCCCCAGCATTTT
-,TRBD1,TRBJ2-7,TRBV7-2,CASSQDRSEQYF,TGTGCCAGCAGCCAGGACAGGTCCGAGCAGTACTTC
-,-,TRBJ2-7,TRBV10-3,CAISGSRQETYEQYF,TGTGCCATCAGTGGATCGCGACAGGAGACCTACGAGCAGTACTTC
few,TRBD1,TRBJ2-7,TRBV20-1,CSASSGQGYGEQYF,TGCAGTGCTAGCTCCGGACAGGGGTATGGCGAGCAGTACTTC
few,-,TRBJ2-1,TRBV5-5,CASSLIGDNEQFF,TGTGCCAGCAGCTTGATTGGGGACAATGAGCAGTTCTTC
few,TRBD1,TRBJ2-7,TRBV20-1,CSARDRTLGEQYF,TGCAGTGCTAGGGACAGGACCCTTGGGGAGCAGTACTTC
few,-,TRBJ2-1,TRBV29-1,CSVTTGSQGCNEQFF,TGCAGCGTTACTACAGGGAGCCAGGGCTGCAATGAGCAGTTCTTC
-,TRBD1,TRBJ2-1,TRBV5-5,CASSSTGDRGFDNEQFF,TGTGCCAGCAGCTCGACCGGGGACAGGGGATTTGACAATGAGCAGTTCTTC
-,TRBD2,TRBJ2-5,TRBV18,CASSPLPGTSGKETQYF,TGTGCCAGCTCACCATTACCCGGGACTAGCGGGAAAGAGACCCAGTACTTC
-,-,TRBJ2-7,TRBV27,CASSLVAGGAYEQYF,TGTGCCAGCAGTTTAGTGGCAGGGGGGGCCTACGAGCAGTACTTC
-,-,TRBJ2-3,TRBV2,CASSPTPSGADTQYF,TGTGCCAGCAGTCCCACACCCTCGGGTGCGGATACGCAGTATTTT
-,-,TRBJ1-3,TRBV4-2,CASSQVEANSGNTIYF,TGTGCCAGCAGCCAAGTGGAGGCGAACTCTGGAAACACCATATATTTT
-,TRBD1,TRBJ2-2,TRBV9,CASSARTGIIGELFF,TGTGCCAGCAGCGCGCGGACAGGGATTATCGGGGAGCTGTTTTTT
-,TRBD1,TRBJ1-1,TRBV12-3/TRBV12-4,CASSPTGGGTEAFF,TGTGCCAGCAGTCCCACAGGGGGAGGCACTGAAGCTTTCTTT
-,TRBD1,TRBJ2-1,TRBV28,CASSPDRGNEQFF,TGTGCCAGCAGCCCTGACAGGGGAAATGAGCAGTTCTTC
few,TRBD1,TRBJ2-2,TRBV28,CASNSRDRGRGGELFF,TGTGCCAGCAACTCCCGGGACAGGGGGCGCGGCGGGGAGCTGTTTTTT
-,TRBD1,TRBJ2-7,TRBV5-5,CASSLLGTVSSYEQYF,TGTGCCAGCAGCCTGTTGGGGACAGTAAGCTCCTACGAGCAGTACTTC
many,-,TRBJ1-1,TRBV7-6,CASSSLGVLNTEAFF,TGTGCCAGCAGCTCCCTAGGGGTTTTGAACACTGAAGCTTTCTTT
-,-,TRBJ1-1,TRBV10-3,CAITDAGGTEAFF,TGTGCCATCACAGATGCGGGCGGGACTGAAGCTTTCTTT